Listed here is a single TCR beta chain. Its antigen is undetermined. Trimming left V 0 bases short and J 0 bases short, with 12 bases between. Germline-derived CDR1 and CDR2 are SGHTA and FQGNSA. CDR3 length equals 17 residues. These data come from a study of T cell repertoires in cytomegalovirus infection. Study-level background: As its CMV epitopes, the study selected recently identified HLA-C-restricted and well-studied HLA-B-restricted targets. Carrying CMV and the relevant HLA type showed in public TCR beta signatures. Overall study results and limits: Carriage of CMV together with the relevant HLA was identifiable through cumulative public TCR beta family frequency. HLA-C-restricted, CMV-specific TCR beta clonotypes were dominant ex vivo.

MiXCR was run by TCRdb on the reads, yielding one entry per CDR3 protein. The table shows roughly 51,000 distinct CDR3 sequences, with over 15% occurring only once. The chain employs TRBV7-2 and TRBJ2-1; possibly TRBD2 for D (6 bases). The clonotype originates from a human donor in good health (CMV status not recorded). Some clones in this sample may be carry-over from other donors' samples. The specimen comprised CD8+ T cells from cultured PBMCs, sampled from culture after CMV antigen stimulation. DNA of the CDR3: TGTGCCAGCAGCTTAGCGGCGGGGTCGCACTCCTACAATGAGCAGTTCTTC. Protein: CASSLAAGSHSYNEQFF. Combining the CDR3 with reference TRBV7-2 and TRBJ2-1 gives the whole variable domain GAGVSQSPSNKVTEKGKDVELRCDPISGHTALYWYRQSLGQGLEFLIYFQGNSAPDKSGLPSDRFSAERTGGSVSTLTIQRTQQEDSAVYLCASSLAAGSHSYNEQFFGPGTRLTVL.